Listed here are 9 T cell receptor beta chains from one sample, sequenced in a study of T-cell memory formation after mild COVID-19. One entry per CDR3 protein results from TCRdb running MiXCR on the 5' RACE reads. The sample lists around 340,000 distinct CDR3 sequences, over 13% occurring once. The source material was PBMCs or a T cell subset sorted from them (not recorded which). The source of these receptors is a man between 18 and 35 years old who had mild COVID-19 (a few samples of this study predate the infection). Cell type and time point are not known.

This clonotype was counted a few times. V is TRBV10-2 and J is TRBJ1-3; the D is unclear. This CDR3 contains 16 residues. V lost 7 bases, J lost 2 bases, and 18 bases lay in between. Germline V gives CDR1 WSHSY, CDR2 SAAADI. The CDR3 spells CASTPGSPGPGNTIYF. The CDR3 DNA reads TGCGCCAGCACTCCTGGGTCCCCGGGTCCTGGAAACACCATATATTTT.

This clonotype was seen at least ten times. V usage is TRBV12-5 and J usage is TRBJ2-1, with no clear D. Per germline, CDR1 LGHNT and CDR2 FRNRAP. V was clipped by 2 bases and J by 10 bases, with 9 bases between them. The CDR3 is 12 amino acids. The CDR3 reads CASGLRVEEQFF. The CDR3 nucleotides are TGTGCTAGTGGTTTGCGGGTAGAAGAGCAGTTCTTC. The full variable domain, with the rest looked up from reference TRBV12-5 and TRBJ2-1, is DARVTQTPRHKVTEMGQEVTMRCQPILGHNTVFWYRQTMMQGLELLAYFRNRAPLDDSGMPKDRFSAEMPDATLATLKIQPSEPRDSAVYFCASGLRVEEQFFGPGTRLTVL.

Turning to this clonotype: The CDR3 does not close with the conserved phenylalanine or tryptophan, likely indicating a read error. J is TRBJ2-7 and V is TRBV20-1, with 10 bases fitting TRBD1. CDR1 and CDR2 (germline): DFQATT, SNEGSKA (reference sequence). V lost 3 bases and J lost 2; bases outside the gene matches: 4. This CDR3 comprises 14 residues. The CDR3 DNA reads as TGCAGTGCTAGGGGGACAGGGGTGACCTACGAGCAGTACTTA. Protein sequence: CSARGTGVTYEQYL.

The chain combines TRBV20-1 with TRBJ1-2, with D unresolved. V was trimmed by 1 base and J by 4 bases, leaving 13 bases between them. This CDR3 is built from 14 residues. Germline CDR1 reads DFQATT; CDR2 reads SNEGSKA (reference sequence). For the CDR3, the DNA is TGCAGTGCTAGAGTAGGGCCGCGGGGCTATGGCTACACCTTC. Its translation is CSARVGPRGYGYTF.

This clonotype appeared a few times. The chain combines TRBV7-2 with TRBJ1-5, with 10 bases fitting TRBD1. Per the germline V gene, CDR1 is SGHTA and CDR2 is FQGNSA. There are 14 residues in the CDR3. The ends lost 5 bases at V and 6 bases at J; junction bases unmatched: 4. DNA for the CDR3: TGTGCCAGCAGCACGCGACAGGGGGCTCAGCCCCAGCATTTT. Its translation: CASSTRQGAQPQHF.

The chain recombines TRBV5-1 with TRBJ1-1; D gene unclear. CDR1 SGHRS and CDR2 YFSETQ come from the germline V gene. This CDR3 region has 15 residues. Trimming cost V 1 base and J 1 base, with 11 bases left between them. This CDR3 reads CASSLLLGKNTEAFF. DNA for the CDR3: TGCGCCAGCAGCTTGTTGTTAGGGAAGAACACTGAAGCTTTCTTT.

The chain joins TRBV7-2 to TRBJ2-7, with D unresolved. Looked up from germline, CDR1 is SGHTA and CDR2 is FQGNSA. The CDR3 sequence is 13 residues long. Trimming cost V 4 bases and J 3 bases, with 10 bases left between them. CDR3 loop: CASSSPNLYEQYF. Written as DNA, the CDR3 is TGTGCCAGCAGCTCCCCCAACCTCTACGAGCAGTACTTC.

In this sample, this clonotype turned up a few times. CDR3 sequence: CASSTGGTQPQHF. CDR3 nucleotide sequence: TGTGCCAGCAGTACAGGGGGGACTCAGCCCCAGCATTTT. V and J are TRBV6-5 and TRBJ1-5, with 8 bases aligning to TRBD1. The CDR3 has 13 residues. V gave up 5 bases and J gave up 6 bases; unmatched junction bases: 3. Per the germline V gene, CDR1 is MNHEY and CDR2 is SVGAGI.

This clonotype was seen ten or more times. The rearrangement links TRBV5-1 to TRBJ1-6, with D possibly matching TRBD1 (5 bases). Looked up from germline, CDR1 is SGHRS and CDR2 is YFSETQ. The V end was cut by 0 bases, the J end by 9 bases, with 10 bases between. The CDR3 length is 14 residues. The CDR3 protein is CASSLGQGSSPLHF. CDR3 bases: TGCGCCAGCAGCTTGGGGCAGGGATCTTCACCCCTCCACTTT. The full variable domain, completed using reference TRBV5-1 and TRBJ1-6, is KAGVTQTPRYLIKTRGQQVTLSCSPISGHRSVSWYQQTPGQGLQFLFEYFSETQRNKGNFPGRFSGRQFSNSRSEMNVSTLELGDSALYLCASSLGQGSSPLHFGNGTRLTVT.